The next 6 T cell receptor beta chains were all read from a single sample in a study of T cell repertoires and HLA-DP antigens. Sequencing was performed with immunoSEQ multiplex PCR; in TCRdb, only in-frame clones are kept and a portion is missing. Of roughly 73,000 clones in the sample, around four fifths were seen once. Antigens for these TCRs are unknown. Sample: CD4+ T cells from PBMCs. The receptors stem from a man aged 55 to 70 in good health and CMV-seronegative.

The genes are TRBV2 and TRBJ1-1; 10 nucleotides line up with TRBD1. The V segment lost 10 bases and the J segment 1 base; nucleotides outside the gene matches: 6. CDR1 is SNHLY and CDR2 is FYNNEI in the germline V gene. The CDR3 loop spans 14 amino acids. As DNA, the CDR3 is TGTGCCACCGGGACAGGGGTGCGGAACACTGAAGCTTTCTTT. This gives the protein CATGTGVRNTEAFF. Drawing the rest from reference TRBV2 and TRBJ1-1, the complete variable domain is EPEVTQTPSHQVTQMGQEVILRCVPISNHLYFYWYRQILGQKVEFLVSFYNNEISEKSEIFDDQFSVERPDGSNFTLKIRSTKLEDSAMYFCATGTGVRNTEAFFGQGTRLTVV.

The genes are TRBV25-1 and TRBJ2-4; D is uncertain. CDR1 and CDR2 (germline): MGHDK, SYGVNS. V shed 5 bases and J shed 5 bases, with 4 bases lying between them. This CDR3 contains 11 residues. The CDR3 reads CASSQENIQYF. The DNA of the CDR3 is TGTGCCAGCAGTCAAGAAAACATTCAGTACTTC.

This clone was picked up a small number of times. The chain has TRBV6-5 and TRBJ1-2, with a tentative D call TRBD1 (5 bases). Trimming cost V 7 bases and J 8 bases, with 11 bases left between them. Germline CDR1 reads MNHEY; CDR2 reads SVGAGI. The CDR3 consists of 11 residues. The CDR3 bases are TGTGCCAGCAAGCAGGGTATAGGCTACACCTTC. Its protein product is CASKQGIGYTF.

The V call is TRBV9, the J call TRBJ2-3; no clear D gene. Germline V gene lookup returns CDR1 SGDLS and CDR2 YYNGEE. V lost 0 bases and J 5 bases, leaving 1 base between the germline ends. CDR3 size: 11 residues. The CDR3 nucleotides read TGTGCCAGCAGCGTAGAAGATACGCAGTATTTT. Translation gives CASSVEDTQYF.

The chain carries TRBV7-8 and TRBJ1-2, with 9 bases identical to TRBD1. Looked up from germline, CDR1 is SGHVS and CDR2 is FQNEAQ. The CDR3 sequence is 16 residues long. Losses at the gene ends were 0 bases for V and 4 bases for J; bases not matched to a gene: 6. The CDR3 DNA follows: TGTGCCAGCAGCTTAGCGGGACTGACAGGGGGCTATGGCTACACCTTC. This gives the protein CASSLAGLTGGYGYTF.

This clone was seen a handful of times. The chain recombines TRBV4-1 with TRBJ2-1; weak D call: TRBD2 (6 bases). The CDR3 is 12 residues long. Germline CDR1 is MGHRA and CDR2 is YSYEKL. Trimming stripped 4 bases from V and 9 bases from J, with 10 bases between. CDR3 coding DNA: TGCGCCAGCAGCCGGGTCGGGAGTGAGCAGTTCTTC. The encoded protein is CASSRVGSEQFF.